The source of this T cell receptor beta chain is a study of blood T cells in healthy people across ages. In regard to this clonotype: As yet, its antigen is unknown.

Alongside a J-beta primer mix, a sample-barcoded 5' primer served in a second PCR lasting about 7 to 11 cycles. TCRdb independently ran MiXCR on the 5' RACE reads; one entry per CDR3 protein. The sample records about 1 million distinct CDR3 sequences, around 43% being singletons. Germline CDR1 reads SGHVS; CDR2 reads FNYEAQ. Trimming took off 0 bases at V and 4 bases at J, with 12 bases between the two ends. This CDR3 is built from 15 residues. The authors drew about 9.5 milliliters of peripheral blood from each donor. Study observations and caveats: It was the long-lived donors that had more naive CD4+ cells and higher diversity than aged donors.

The specimen sequenced was blood. The TCR comes from a woman in her sixties in good health. The chain joins TRBV7-6 to TRBJ1-2; D call uncertain. The CDR3 bases are TGTGCCAGCAGCTTAGCGGGTGGAGCCGTCTATGGCTACACCTTC. Amino acid sequence: CASSLAGGAVYGYTF.